A selection of T cell receptor beta chains follows, all from one sample in a study of neurological immune-mediated disorders. TCRdb passed the 5' RACE reads through MiXCR, listing each CDR3 protein once. The repertoire holds 30,000 to 40,000 distinct CDR3 sequences, with 3% to 4% as singletons. Input material: PBMCs. Receptors were obtained from a man aged 30-40 years with multiple sclerosis. Both conserved end residues are part of each CDR3. The D gene is left open where the match is weak. Where a row states a size, it is once, few, many or the class of an expanded clone; other rows omit it.

J: TRBJ1-4; D: .; size: many; V: TRBV27; CDR3: CASSLTGSTNEKLFF; DNA: TGTGCCAGCAGTTTAACAGGCTCAACTAATGAAAAACTGTTTTTT
J: TRBJ2-7; D: .; size: few; V: TRBV5-1; CDR3: CASSLKGVYEQYF; DNA: TGCGCCAGCAGCTTGAAGGGGGTCTACGAGCAGTACTTC
J: TRBJ2-3; D: TRBD2; size: many; V: TRBV6-1; CDR3: CASRPIAGTSGRLYTADTQYF; DNA: TGTGCCAGCAGACCAATCGCCGGGACTAGCGGACGCCTTTATACGGCAGATACGCAGTATTTT
J: TRBJ1-6; D: .; size: many; V: TRBV7-2; CDR3: CASSPTPSSPLHF; DNA: TGTGCCAGCAGCCCCACTCCATCTTCACCCCTCCACTTT
J: TRBJ1-6; D: TRBD1; size: many; V: TRBV7-8; CDR3: CASSLKGQGSSPLHF; DNA: TGTGCCAGCAGCTTAAAGGGACAGGGTAGTTCACCCCTCCACTTT
J: TRBJ2-1; D: TRBD2; size: many; V: TRBV7-9; CDR3: CASSLALAGDEQFF; DNA: TGTGCCAGCAGCTTAGCGCTAGCGGGGGACGAGCAGTTCTTC
J: TRBJ2-7; D: .; size: many; V: TRBV14; CDR3: CASSPVGATYEQYF; DNA: TGTGCCAGCAGCCCTGTTGGGGCAACCTACGAGCAGTACTTC
J: TRBJ2-4; D: .; size: few; V: TRBV7-8; CDR3: CASSLGQAQLAKNIQYF; DNA: TGTGCCAGCAGCTTAGGCCAAGCCCAGCTAGCCAAAAACATTCAGTACTTC
J: TRBJ1-2; D: .; size: .; V: TRBV27; CDR3: CASSDPSRGYGYTF; DNA: TGTGCCAGCAGCGACCCATCGCGGGGCTATGGCTACACCTTC
J: TRBJ2-2; D: .; size: many; V: TRBV2; CDR3: CASSDHYGSTGELFF; DNA: TGTGCCAGCAGTGATCATTACGGGTCTACCGGGGAGCTGTTTTTT
J: TRBJ1-1; D: TRBD1; size: many; V: TRBV20-1; CDR3: CSASQDRDF; DNA: TGCAGTGCTTCCCAAGACAGGGACTTT
J: TRBJ2-3; D: .; size: .; V: TRBV7-6; CDR3: CASSLRPTDTQYF; DNA: TGTGCCAGCAGCCTCCGTCCCACAGATACGCAGTATTTT
J: TRBJ1-4; D: .; size: many; V: TRBV18; CDR3: CASSPLSGSTNEKLFF; DNA: TGTGCCAGCTCACCTCTTTCAGGGTCAACTAATGAAAAACTGTTTTTT
J: TRBJ2-5; D: .; size: many; V: TRBV12-3/TRBV12-4; CDR3: CASSTTTGPQETQYF; DNA: TGTGCCAGCAGTACCACGACGGGGCCCCAAGAGACCCAGTACTTC
J: TRBJ1-2; D: .; size: many; V: TRBV20-1; CDR3: CSAPSRGVSRYGYTF; DNA: TGCAGTGCCCCGAGCAGGGGAGTTAGTCGGTATGGCTACACCTTC
J: TRBJ1-1; D: .; size: many; V: TRBV9; CDR3: CASSVDARGPNTEAFF; DNA: TGTGCCAGCAGCGTAGATGCCCGGGGACCGAACACTGAAGCTTTCTTT
J: TRBJ2-3; D: .; size: medium-sized; V: TRBV20-1; CDR3: CSARVGHTDTQYF; DNA: TGCAGTGCTAGAGTGGGCCACACAGATACGCAGTATTTT
J: TRBJ2-2; D: .; size: few; V: TRBV20-1; CDR3: CSANDGTFVGELFF; DNA: TGCAGTGCAAACGATGGGACTTTTGTCGGGGAGCTGTTTTTT
J: TRBJ2-3; D: .; size: medium-sized; V: TRBV29-1; CDR3: CSVGVAGQTQYF; DNA: TGCAGCGTGGGAGTAGCCGGGCAGACGCAGTATTTT
J: TRBJ1-1; D: TRBD1; size: many; V: TRBV12-3/TRBV12-4; CDR3: CASSTGQGPLNTEAFF; DNA: TGTGCCAGCAGCACAGGACAGGGCCCTTTGAACACTGAAGCTTTCTTT
J: TRBJ2-3; D: .; size: .; V: TRBV7-2; CDR3: CASSLEGGVPRNTQYF; DNA: TGTGCCAGCAGCTTAGAAGGGGGGGTCCCTCGGAATACGCAGTATTTT
J: TRBJ2-5; D: TRBD2; size: many; V: TRBV5-1; CDR3: CASSLVAGASQETQYF; DNA: TGCGCCAGCAGCTTGGTAGCGGGGGCTTCCCAAGAGACCCAGTACTTC
J: TRBJ1-4; D: .; size: many; V: TRBV5-6; CDR3: CASSLGFNEKLFF; DNA: TGTGCCAGCAGCTTGGGTTTTAATGAAAAACTGTTTTTT
J: TRBJ1-1; D: .; size: many; V: TRBV5-1; CDR3: CASSYGHAGANTEAFF; DNA: TGCGCCAGCAGCTACGGACACGCTGGGGCGAACACTGAAGCTTTCTTT
J: TRBJ2-3; D: TRBD1; size: many; V: TRBV5-1; CDR3: CASRQGPHTDTQYF; DNA: TGCGCCAGCAGACAGGGGCCCCACACAGATACGCAGTATTTT
J: TRBJ2-3; D: TRBD2; size: many; V: TRBV5-1; CDR3: CASSQGLAGALLTDTQYF; DNA: TGCGCCAGCAGCCAAGGACTAGCGGGGGCCCTACTTACAGATACGCAGTATTTT
J: TRBJ2-5; D: TRBD1; size: few; V: TRBV5-1; CDR3: CASSGTVTKETQYF; DNA: TGCGCCAGCAGCGGGACAGTTACAAAAGAGACCCAGTACTTC
J: TRBJ2-1; D: TRBD2; size: many; V: TRBV5-1; CDR3: CASSWTSGGPYNEQFF; DNA: TGCGCCAGCAGCTGGACTAGCGGGGGACCTTACAATGAGCAGTTCTTC
J: TRBJ2-7; D: .; size: .; V: TRBV2; CDR3: CASSESRALYEQYF; DNA: TGTGCCAGCAGTGAAAGTAGGGCCCTCTACGAGCAGTACTTC
J: TRBJ1-2; D: .; size: many; V: TRBV6-5; CDR3: CASTIRAGNYGYTF; DNA: TGTGCCAGCACCATAAGGGCGGGAAACTATGGCTACACCTTC
J: TRBJ2-3; D: .; size: many; V: TRBV7-9; CDR3: CASTHRETTDTQYF; DNA: TGTGCCAGCACCCATCGAGAAACTACAGATACGCAGTATTTT
J: TRBJ2-1; D: .; size: many; V: TRBV5-6; CDR3: CASSRDHRVEQFF; DNA: TGTGCCAGCAGCCGGGACCATCGGGTTGAGCAGTTCTTC
J: TRBJ1-6; D: .; size: .; V: TRBV6-5; CDR3: CASSYSTGGGALNSPLNF; DNA: TGTGCCAGCAGTTACTCAACCGGAGGGGGGGCGCTTAATTCACCCCTCAACTTT
J: TRBJ1-4; D: .; size: many; V: TRBV7-9; CDR3: CASSPRQANEKLFF; DNA: TGTGCCAGCAGCCCCCGACAGGCTAATGAAAAACTGTTTTTT
J: TRBJ2-3; D: TRBD2; size: many; V: TRBV20-1; CDR3: CSARGLAGVTDTQYF; DNA: TGCAGTGCCCGTGGACTAGCGGGAGTCACAGATACGCAGTATTTT
J: TRBJ1-1; D: .; size: many; V: TRBV12-3/TRBV12-4; CDR3: CASSFGQNTEAFF; DNA: TGTGCCAGCAGTTTCGGGCAGAACACTGAAGCTTTCTTT
J: TRBJ1-2; D: .; size: many; V: TRBV12-3/TRBV12-4; CDR3: CASSAGFYGYTF; DNA: TGTGCCAGCAGTGCAGGGTTCTATGGCTACACCTTC
J: TRBJ1-6; D: TRBD1; size: few; V: TRBV5-1; CDR3: CASSSGTAYSPLHF; DNA: TGCGCCAGCAGCTCCGGGACAGCGTATTCACCCCTACACTTT
J: TRBJ1-1; D: .; size: .; V: TRBV20-1; CDR3: CSARGEGGTLGNTEAFF; DNA: TGCAGTGCTAGGGGGGAGGGTGGGACCCTGGGGAACACTGAAGCTTTCTTT
J: TRBJ2-2; D: .; size: many; V: TRBV20-1; CDR3: CSARRSGARGEPNTGELFF; DNA: TGCAGTGCTAGGAGATCCGGGGCACGCGGGGAGCCGAACACCGGGGAGCTGTTTTTT
J: TRBJ1-2; D: .; size: many; V: TRBV12-3/TRBV12-4; CDR3: CASSYSGQFGGYTF; DNA: TGTGCCAGCAGTTACTCCGGACAGTTCGGCGGCTACACCTTC
J: TRBJ2-1; D: TRBD1; size: .; V: TRBV5-4; CDR3: CASSPQSGGTYNEQFF; DNA: TGTGCCAGCAGCCCTCAATCAGGGGGCACCTACAATGAGCAGTTCTTC
J: TRBJ2-1; D: .; size: few; V: TRBV6-5; CDR3: CASSGDAFPSSYNEQFF; DNA: TGTGCCAGCAGTGGAGACGCATTCCCCAGCTCCTACAATGAGCAGTTCTTC
J: TRBJ1-3; D: .; size: .; V: TRBV3-1; CDR3: CASSLHRDSGNTIYF; DNA: TGTGCCAGCAGCCTTCACAGGGATTCTGGAAACACCATATATTTT
J: TRBJ1-2; D: .; size: many; V: TRBV20-1; CDR3: CSARGNLYGYTF; DNA: TGCAGTGCTAGGGGGAACTTGTATGGCTACACCTTC
J: TRBJ1-2; D: .; size: many; V: TRBV7-2; CDR3: CASSLKTGNFYGYTF; DNA: TGTGCCAGCAGCTTAAAGACCGGAAACTTCTATGGCTACACCTTC
J: TRBJ2-5; D: TRBD2; size: many; V: TRBV5-1; CDR3: CASSPGGVAAETQYF; DNA: TGCGCCAGCAGCCCCGGGGGGGTGGCTGCAGAGACCCAGTACTTC
J: TRBJ1-1; D: .; size: many; V: TRBV11-3; CDR3: CASSLDLRGNTEAFF; DNA: TGTGCCAGCAGCTTAGATCTTAGAGGGAACACTGAAGCTTTCTTT
J: TRBJ2-7; D: TRBD2; size: many; V: TRBV9; CDR3: CASSPRGGYEQYF; DNA: TGTGCCAGCAGTCCCCGGGGGGGTTACGAGCAGTACTTC
J: TRBJ1-1; D: TRBD1; size: .; V: TRBV10-3; CDR3: CAIRGQIMNTEAFF; DNA: TGTGCCATCAGGGGACAGATCATGAACACTGAAGCTTTCTTT
J: TRBJ1-1; D: .; size: few; V: TRBV6-6; CDR3: CASSGSGRLDTEAFF; DNA: TGTGCCAGCAGTGGATCGGGGCGGTTGGACACTGAAGCTTTCTTT
J: TRBJ2-2; D: TRBD1; size: medium-sized; V: TRBV24-1; CDR3: CATSDQRTGGELFF; DNA: TGTGCCACCAGTGACCAGAGGACAGGCGGGGAGCTGTTTTTT
J: TRBJ2-7; D: TRBD1; size: many; V: TRBV20-1; CDR3: CSAPGTAAYEQYF; DNA: TGCAGTGCGCCTGGGACAGCCGCCTACGAGCAGTACTTC
J: TRBJ1-5; D: .; size: many; V: TRBV5-1; CDR3: CASSQGAGGNQPQHF; DNA: TGCGCCAGCAGCCAGGGAGCAGGGGGCAATCAGCCCCAGCATTTT